Listed here is a single TCR beta chain. The antigen remains undetermined. The entry originates in a study of shared clonotypes between healthy human individuals. Sequencing was performed with immunoSEQ multiplex PCR; in TCRdb, only in-frame clones are kept and a portion is missing. The repertoire has about a million clones, around three quarters of them found once; the top ten carry roughly 0.9%. General study results and limits: Few donors restricted represented genetic and exposure-history diversity. Across subsets, estimated richness was generally greater for naive than for memory populations. The study found about 5% of naive CD4 clonotypes shared across a few donors.

Partitioning of CD4+ cells yielded a CD45RA+ naive subset and a CD45RA-negative memory subset. Sequencing was carried out using memory CD4+ T cells from PBMCs. Subset: CD45RA-negative fraction. This clonotype was sampled from a man between 18 and 35 years old in good health. Some clones in this sample may be carry-over from other donors' samples.

The CDR3 bases are TGTGCCAGCACCCGGACAGGCTTGGCGGGGGCTTACAATGAGCAGTTCTTC. Encoded protein: CASTRTGLAGAYNEQFF. The chain is built from TRBV7-8 and TRBJ2-1; either TRBD1 or TRBD2 may fit D (7 bases each). The CDR3 totals 17 residues. Per germline, CDR1 SGHVS and CDR2 FQNEAQ. V shed 7 bases and J shed 4 bases, with 23 bases lying between them.